These 14 T cell receptor beta chains were all obtained from the same sample, sequenced in a study of metastatic and nonmetastatic thyroid tumors. Patients had received no treatment of any kind before thyroid surgery. MiXCR was used by TCRdb to re-call the PCR reads. Of about 14,000 clones in the sample, less than 35% are singletons; the top ten hold 25% to 30%. The specimen sequenced was tumor tissue. The receptors shown here come from a female donor with papillary thyroid cancer or a benign thyroid nodule (not recorded which). Some clones in this sample may be carry-over from other donors' samples.

The chain has TRBV20-1 and TRBJ1-1; D remains ambiguous. V was trimmed by 1 base and J by 5 bases, leaving 8 bases between them. This CDR3 has 12 residues. Germline lookup yields CDR1 DFQATT and CDR2 SNEGSKA (reference sequence). CDR3 nucleotides: TGCAGTGCTAGAGTTAGTTGGACTGAAGCTTTCTTT. Its protein is CSARVSWTEAFF.

This clone was counted many times. DNA for the CDR3: TGTGCCAGCAGCCTCGGACAGGGGGGAAAGGAGACCCAGTACTTC. Amino acid sequence: CASSLGQGGKETQYF. The gene calls are TRBV11-3 and TRBJ2-5, with 10 bases aligning to TRBD1. V gave up 5 bases and J gave up 5 bases; unmatched junction bases: 8. The CDR3 has 15 residues. Germline CDR1 is SGHNT and CDR2 is YENEEA.

This clone was counted a few times. The chain has TRBV30 and TRBJ1-6, with D maybe TRBD1 (5 bases). The CDR3 totals 13 residues. V was clipped by 1 base and J by 8 bases, with 9 bases between them. Germline V lookup: CDR1 GTSNPN, CDR2 SVGIG (reference sequence). CDR3 region: CAWSASGDSPLHF. The CDR3 nucleotides are TGTGCCTGGAGTGCCTCGGGGGATTCACCCCTCCACTTT.

In this sample, this clone turned up many times. The V and J genes are TRBV19 and TRBJ1-4; D possibly corresponds to TRBD1 (5 bases). This CDR3 spans 16 amino acids. Germline lookup yields CDR1 LNHDA and CDR2 SQIVND (reference sequence). V lost 4 bases to trimming and J lost 5 bases, with 17 bases between them. CDR3 in DNA: TGTGCCAGTAGTACGATCCGGGACTCGTGGAATGAAAAACTGTTTTTT. It codes for CASSTIRDSWNEKLFF.

This clone was counted a few times. V usage is TRBV6-1 and J usage is TRBJ2-3, with 10 nucleotides matching TRBD2. Germline V lookup: CDR1 MNHNS, CDR2 SASEGT. The V gene end was trimmed by 3 bases and the J gene end by 5 bases; junction bases not matched to a gene: 5. The CDR3 is 15 residues long. The CDR3 nucleotides read TGTGCCAGCAGTGATCAGCGGGGGGGCCGAGATACGCAGTATTTT. It is translated as CASSDQRGGRDTQYF.

On this clone itself: Possible read error: a much larger clone is one base away. The CDR3 spells CASSLTGVDIQYF. The CDR3 DNA sequence: TGTGCCAGCAGCTTAACGGGAGTGGACATTCAGTACTTC. This chain uses TRBV7-2 with TRBJ2-4; D might be TRBD2 (6 bases). The germline V gene has CDR1 SGHTA and CDR2 FQGNSA. This CDR3 has 13 residues. V lost 2 bases, J lost 8 bases, and 10 bases lay in between.

As regards this clone: This may arise from a read error, as a much more abundant clone is one base away. The genes are TRBV4-1 and TRBJ2-5, with 7 bases aligning to TRBD1. The CDR3 spans 14 residues. V lost 0 bases, J lost 8 bases, and 6 bases stayed unmatched. Germline values: CDR1 MGHRA, CDR2 YSYEKL. CDR3 amino acids: CASSQETGRDTQYF. CDR3 DNA sequence: TGCGCCAGCAGCCAAGAGACAGGGCGCGATACCCAGTACTTC.

This clone was counted at least ten times. This chain uses TRBV7-2 with TRBJ2-7, with a weak D call TRBD2 (6 bases). The CDR3 length is 14 residues. Germline V CDR1 and CDR2: SGHTA, FQGNSA. With 7 bases removed from V and 2 bases from J, the gap between germline ends came to 15 bases. The CDR3 loop reads CASTWGRGAYEQYF. The CDR3 DNA sequence: TGTGCCAGCACATGGGGCCGCGGGGCCTACGAGCAGTACTTC.

The V and J genes are TRBV11-1 and TRBJ2-7, with a tentative D call TRBD2 (6 bases). With 3 bases removed from V and 1 base from J, the gap between germline ends came to 16 bases. This CDR3 is 16 amino acids long. Germline V gives CDR1 SGHAT, CDR2 FQDESV (reference sequence). The CDR3 reads CASSLDPLAGSYEQYF. CDR3 in DNA: TGTGCCAGCAGCTTGGATCCCCTCGCGGGGTCCTACGAGCAGTACTTC.

This clone was counted ten times or more. This sample also contains other DNA sequences that code for the same CDR3. The chain has TRBV11-3 and TRBJ2-3; tentative D call: TRBD2 (6 bases). V gave up 1 base and J gave up 5 bases, with 13 bases separating them. This CDR3 has 15 amino acids. CDR1 SGHNT and CDR2 YENEEA come from the germline V gene. The CDR3 protein is CASSLGKVGGDTQYF. CDR3 DNA sequence: TGTGCCAGCAGCTTAGGCAAGGTCGGGGGAGATACGCAGTATTTT.

The sample holds a few counts of this clone. Given a much more abundant clone one base away, this may be a read error. This chain uses TRBV28 with TRBJ1-2; D unclear. The CDR3 runs to 11 residues. Germline assignment: CDR1 MDHEN and CDR2 SYDVKM. The CDR3 reads CVSSSSRSYTF. The CDR3 DNA reads as TGTGTCAGCAGTTCTTCTCGGAGCTATACCTTC.

The chain combines TRBV4-3 with TRBJ2-7; possible D gene TRBD1, 5 bases. Trimming took off 0 bases at V and 0 bases at J, with 12 bases between the two ends. Germline V gene sequence: CDR1 LGHNA, CDR2 YSLEER. This CDR3 contains 16 residues. The CDR3 DNA reads as TGCGCCAGCAGCCAAGATCTTCGACAGTCCTCCTACGAGCAGTACTTC. Protein product: CASSQDLRQSSYEQYF.

The genes are TRBV10-1 and TRBJ2-3; the D is unclear. The germline V gene has CDR1 WNHNN and CDR2 SYGVQD (reference sequence). Trimming pared 0 bases from V and 6 bases from J, leaving 10 bases between. CDR3 length equals 14 residues. The CDR3 reads CASSESLVEDTQYF. The CDR3 DNA is TGCGCCAGCAGTGAGTCTTTAGTTGAGGATACGCAGTATTTT.

V gene TRBV7-2 combines with J gene TRBJ2-7; D remains unclear. V shed 2 bases and J shed 3 bases, with 14 bases lying between them. Germline assignment: CDR1 SGHTA and CDR2 FQGNSA. This CDR3 comprises 15 residues. The DNA for the CDR3 is TGTGCCAGCAGCTTACCTCCTGCAAACCTCTACGAGCAGTACTTC. It specifies CASSLPPANLYEQYF.